The present T cell receptor beta chain was sequenced within a study of blood T cells in healthy people across ages. Study-wide findings and caveats: The study regarded diversity estimates from one million T cells as underestimates.

Remarks on this clonotype: Antigen: not known.

The CDR3 loop spans 13 amino acids. Germline lookup yields CDR1 SNHLY and CDR2 FYNNEI. The V end lost 8 bases, the J end lost 2 bases, and 13 bases lay between the germline ends. The use of a sample-barcoded 5' primer and a J-beta primer mix characterized a second PCR of roughly 6 to 11 cycles. TCRdb independently ran MiXCR on the 5' RACE reads; one entry per CDR3 protein. The sample records around 700,000 distinct CDR3 sequences, just under 25% being singletons. The same sample was also studied in work on T cells of mothers and their children. According to that study: A few healthy Caucasian mothers, along with their six children, were the donors. An overlap that was slightly higher, though non-significant, was seen in related mother-child pairs versus unrelated pairs.

Sample: blood. The clonotype was recovered from a boy between 5 and 17 years old in good health. This chain links TRBV2 with TRBJ2-7, with a weak D call TRBD1 (6 bases). The CDR3 nucleotides read TGTGCCAGCGGGAACAGGGTTACCTACGAGCAGTACTTC. Translating gives CASGNRVTYEQYF.